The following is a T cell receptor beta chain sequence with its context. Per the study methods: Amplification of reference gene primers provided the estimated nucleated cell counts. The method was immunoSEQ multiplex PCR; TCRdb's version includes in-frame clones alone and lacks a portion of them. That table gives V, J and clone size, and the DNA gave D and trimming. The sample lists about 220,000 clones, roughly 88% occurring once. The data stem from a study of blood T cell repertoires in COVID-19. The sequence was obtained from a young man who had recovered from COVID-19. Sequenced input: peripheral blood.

CDR3 sequence (DNA): TGTGCCAGCAGTATGATGACTAGCGGGGTGCCAGAGACCCAGTACTTC. Translated, it gives CASSMMTSGVPETQYF. The chain combines TRBV5-8 with TRBJ2-5, with 11 bases aligning to TRBD2. From germline, CDR1 is SGHTS and CDR2 YDEGEE. V dropped 5 bases and J dropped 4; count of bases not matched to a gene: 10. The CDR3 is 16 amino acids.